Listed here are 21 T cell receptor beta chains from one sample, sequenced in a study of cytomegalovirus exposure and HLA in healthy donors. The PCR made use of 60 Vbeta and 13 Jbeta primers. Repertoires were generated with immunoSEQ multiplex PCR, while TCRdb's copy carries only in-frame clones and drops some. The profile shows under 200,000 clones, more than 75% of them singletons. Sequenced material: PBMCs. The receptors were sampled from a girl aged 5-17 years in good health and CMV-seropositive.

The chain employs TRBV18 and TRBJ1-2, with 8 positions matching TRBD1. The CDR3 has 15 residues. CDR1 is KGHSH, CDR2 LQKENI, per germline. V lost 5 bases to trimming and J lost 7 bases; unmatched junction nucleotides: 12. CDR3 nucleotides: TGTGCCAGCTCAACTACCGGACAGGGAAAAGGTGGCTACACCTTC. Its protein product is CASSTTGQGKGGYTF.

J is TRBJ2-7 and V is TRBV11-2, with 9 bases that match TRBD1. After removal of 3 bases from V and 3 bases from J, the junction contained 3 bases not matched to a gene. This CDR3 region has 14 residues. Germline lookup yields CDR1 SGHAT and CDR2 FQNNGV. Here the CDR3 DNA reads TGTGCCAGCAGCTTGGGACAGGGTGGCTACGAGCAGTACTTC. As protein: CASSLGQGGYEQYF.

The chain recombines TRBV5-4 with TRBJ2-5; TRBD1 matches 7 bases. J gave up 2 bases and V 0 bases, and 1 base lay outside the gene matches. Germline loops: CDR1 SGHNT, CDR2 YYREEE (reference sequence). This CDR3 spans 14 amino acids. CDR3 nucleotide sequence: TGTGCCAGCAGCTTGGGGGACAGACAAGAGACCCAGTACTTC. Its translation: CASSLGDRQETQYF.

The chain has TRBV4-3 and TRBJ2-2, with D perhaps matching TRBD2 (5 bases). Between the trimmed V and J ends, which lost 4 bases and 7 bases, there was a span of 13 bases. The CDR3 covers 14 residues. Germline V gene sequence: CDR1 LGHNA, CDR2 YSLEER. This CDR3 reads CASSRLGANGELFF. CDR3 DNA: TGCGCCAGCAGCCGATTGGGAGCCAACGGGGAGCTGTTTTTT.

The chain combines TRBV10-3 with TRBJ1-1, with unresolved D. Germline CDR1 is ENHRY and CDR2 is SYGVKD. The ends were cut back, 0 bases at V and 5 bases at J, with 22 bases in the middle. There are 18 residues in the CDR3. CDR3 sequence (DNA): TGTGCCATCAGTGAGTCGGCGGGCCAGCGAACCAAAGGGACTGAAGCTTTCTTT. Its protein is CAISESAGQRTKGTEAFF.

The rearrangement joins TRBV7-9 to TRBJ2-3; D not certain. The ends were cut back, 5 bases at V and 4 bases at J, with 13 bases in the middle. This CDR3 is built from 14 residues. Germline values: CDR1 SEHNR, CDR2 FQNEAQ (reference sequence). CDR3 bases: TGTGCCAGCAGCCCGGATCCAGGCGCAGATACGCAGTATTTT. Translating it yields CASSPDPGADTQYF.

The chain uses TRBV20-1 and TRBJ1-1; D remains unclear. Germline lookup yields CDR1 DFQATT and CDR2 SNEGSKA (reference sequence). This CDR3 spans 11 amino acids. V lost 3 bases and J lost 6, with 8 bases in between. The CDR3 loop is CSARALSEAFF. CDR3 sequence (DNA): TGCAGTGCTAGGGCCCTCTCTGAAGCTTTCTTT.

The gene calls are TRBV6-5 and TRBJ1-2; 9 bases map to TRBD1. V lost 6 bases to trimming and J lost 8 bases; unmatched junction nucleotides: 10. CDR1 MNHEY and CDR2 SVGAGI come from the germline V gene. This CDR3 is 14 amino acids long. The CDR3 reads CASSRTGGGEGYTF. CDR3 nucleotide sequence: TGTGCCAGCAGCAGAACAGGGGGCGGAGAGGGCTACACCTTC.

The chain recombines TRBV29-1 with TRBJ2-3, with TRBD2 identical over 9 bases. The J segment lost 1 base and the V segment lost 6 bases, leaving 5 bases of the junction unmatched. The CDR3 is 14 residues long. Looked up from germline, CDR1 is SQVTM and CDR2 is ANQGSEA. For the CDR3, the DNA is TGCAGCGTGGGAAGACTAGCGGGCACAGATACGCAGTATTTT. It translates to CSVGRLAGTDTQYF.

This clone was detected a few times. Other DNA variants within this sample encode the same CDR3. The genes are TRBV29-1 and TRBJ2-7; the match to TRBD1 covers 8 bases. CDR1 is SQVTM, CDR2 ANQGSEA, per germline. J was trimmed by 2 bases and V by 6 bases; bases with no gene match: 3. The CDR3 runs to 12 residues. The CDR3 sequence is CSVGQGAYEQYF. Here the CDR3 DNA reads TGCAGCGTCGGACAGGGCGCCTACGAGCAGTACTTC.

The rearrangement joins TRBV28 to TRBJ2-2; 8 bases agree with TRBD1. Losses at the gene ends were 6 bases for V and 1 base for J; bases not matched to a gene: 4. Germline CDR1 and CDR2: MDHEN and SYDVKM. The CDR3 is made up of 15 amino acids. Here the CDR3 DNA reads TGTGCCAGCAGGACCGGGACAGGGAACACCGGGGAGCTGTTTTTT. Its translation: CASRTGTGNTGELFF.

This clone came up once. This chain uses TRBV9 with TRBJ2-7, with 8 bases lining up with TRBD1. There are 13 residues in the CDR3. Losses at the gene ends were 4 bases for V and 7 bases for J; bases not matched to a gene: 7. Germline V lookup: CDR1 SGDLS, CDR2 YYNGEE. The CDR3, as DNA: TGTGCCAGCAGCTCCCACAGGGGGAGTGAGCAGTACTTC. Its translation is CASSSHRGSEQYF.

This chain uses TRBV15 with TRBJ2-7, with 9 bases that match TRBD2. The CDR3 is 16 amino acids. CDR1 is LNHNV, CDR2 YYDKDF, per germline (reference sequence). The ends lost 1 base at V and 4 bases at J; junction bases unmatched: 8. CDR3 sequence (DNA): TGTGCCACCAGCAGAGCAAATTTAGCGGGAGCGTACGAGCAGTACTTC. Its protein product is CATSRANLAGAYEQYF.

Concerning this clone: The sample carries other DNA sequences with the same CDR3. This chain links TRBV29-1 with TRBJ1-1; D is unclear. V lost 6 bases and J 0 bases, leaving 5 bases between the germline ends. Germline CDR1 reads SQVTM; CDR2 reads ANQGSEA. The CDR3 runs to 11 residues. CDR3 loop: CSVGLNTEAFF. The CDR3 DNA is TGCAGCGTGGGCTTGAACACTGAAGCTTTCTTT.

A note on this clone: The identical CDR3 is also encoded by other nucleotide sequences in the sample. The V call is TRBV9, the J call TRBJ2-1; D perhaps matches TRBD2 (5 bases). Trimming removed 1 base from V and 0 bases from J, with 8 bases in between. The CDR3 is made up of 15 amino acids. The V gene's germline CDR1 is SGDLS and CDR2 YYNGEE. CDR3 sequence reads: CASSVSGSSYNEQFF. CDR3 DNA: TGTGCCAGCAGCGTAAGCGGTAGCTCCTACAATGAGCAGTTCTTC.

This clone appeared once. The genes are TRBV7-3 and TRBJ1-1; D is perhaps TRBD1 (5 bases). V was shortened by 1 base and J by 4 bases, with 10 bases between the two germline ends. CDR1 is SGHTA and CDR2 is FQGTGA in the germline V gene. The CDR3 is 14 amino acids. For the CDR3, the DNA is TGTGCCAGCAGCTTAAACGGGGGGAGCACTGAAGCTTTCTTT. Protein: CASSLNGGSTEAFF.

This chain uses TRBV27 with TRBJ2-5; 7 nucleotides line up with TRBD2. Looked up from germline, CDR1 is MNHEY and CDR2 is SMNVEV (reference sequence). This CDR3 is built from 17 residues. Germline trimming cut 4 bases from V and 5 bases from J; bases unmatched to any gene: 16. CDR3 in amino acids: CASSSPSGGGVRETQYF. CDR3 in DNA: TGTGCCAGCAGTTCCCCCTCCGGGGGAGGGGTGCGGGAGACCCAGTACTTC.

V and J are TRBV15 and TRBJ2-7; 7 positions agree with TRBD2. This CDR3 comprises 16 residues. V shed 5 bases and J 2 bases; nucleotides not matched to a gene: 12. The V gene's germline CDR1 is LNHNV and CDR2 YYDKDF (reference sequence). CDR3 in DNA: TGTGCCACCAGCGGGGGGGACGGACCCGCACCCTACGAGCAGTACTTC. It yields the protein CATSGGDGPAPYEQYF.

The chain recombines TRBV7-8 with TRBJ1-1; 8 bases map to TRBD1. Per germline, CDR1 SGHVS and CDR2 FQNEAQ. J lost 6 bases, V lost 5 bases, and 17 bases had no gene match. The CDR3 length is 17 residues. The CDR3 region has the DNA TGTGCCAGCAGCGTTAATATAGCAGGGGGCTTTATCGCTGAAGCTTTCTTT. The encoded protein is CASSVNIAGGFIAEAFF.

This clone occurred a few times. The chain recombines TRBV27 with TRBJ2-1; no firm D call. Looked up from germline, CDR1 is MNHEY and CDR2 is SMNVEV (reference sequence). The CDR3 runs to 15 residues. Trimming took off 0 bases at V and 3 bases at J, with 9 bases between the two ends. This chain's CDR3 is CASSLSGPLYNEQFF. CDR3 nucleotides: TGTGCCAGCAGTTTATCTGGGCCCCTCTACAATGAGCAGTTCTTC.

V gene TRBV28 combines with J gene TRBJ2-7; D unclear. Germline CDR1 MDHEN, CDR2 SYDVKM. V was trimmed by 5 bases and J by 6 bases, leaving 14 bases between them. The CDR3 has 13 residues. CDR3 loop: CASSPLIAFEQYF. DNA of the CDR3: TGTGCCAGCAGTCCCCTTATCGCGTTCGAGCAGTACTTC.